The clone carrying this T cell receptor (beta chain) was recorded a few times. All donors participated as healthy donors of bone marrow. At sampling all donors were nominally healthy, likely with unrecorded immune exposures. The data originate from a study of cytomegalovirus exposure and HLA in healthy donors. 60 Vbeta and 13 Jbeta primers were used in PCR. The data were produced by immunoSEQ multiplex PCR, yet TCRdb's version contains in-frame clones alone and is incomplete. Of under 150,000 clones in the sample, about 79% were seen once. Germline trimming cut 5 bases from V and 7 bases from J; bases unmatched to any gene: 3. The CDR3 extends over 15 amino acids. Germline CDR1 is SEHNR and CDR2 is FQNEAQ (reference sequence).

The receptor comes from a woman under 30 in good health and CMV-seronegative. The sample was PBMCs. J is TRBJ2-1 and V is TRBV7-9; 15 nucleotides match TRBD2. Written as DNA, the CDR3 is TGTGCCAGCAGCCTGGGACTAGCGGGAGGAAATGAGCAGTTCTTC. Residues: CASSLGLAGGNEQFF.